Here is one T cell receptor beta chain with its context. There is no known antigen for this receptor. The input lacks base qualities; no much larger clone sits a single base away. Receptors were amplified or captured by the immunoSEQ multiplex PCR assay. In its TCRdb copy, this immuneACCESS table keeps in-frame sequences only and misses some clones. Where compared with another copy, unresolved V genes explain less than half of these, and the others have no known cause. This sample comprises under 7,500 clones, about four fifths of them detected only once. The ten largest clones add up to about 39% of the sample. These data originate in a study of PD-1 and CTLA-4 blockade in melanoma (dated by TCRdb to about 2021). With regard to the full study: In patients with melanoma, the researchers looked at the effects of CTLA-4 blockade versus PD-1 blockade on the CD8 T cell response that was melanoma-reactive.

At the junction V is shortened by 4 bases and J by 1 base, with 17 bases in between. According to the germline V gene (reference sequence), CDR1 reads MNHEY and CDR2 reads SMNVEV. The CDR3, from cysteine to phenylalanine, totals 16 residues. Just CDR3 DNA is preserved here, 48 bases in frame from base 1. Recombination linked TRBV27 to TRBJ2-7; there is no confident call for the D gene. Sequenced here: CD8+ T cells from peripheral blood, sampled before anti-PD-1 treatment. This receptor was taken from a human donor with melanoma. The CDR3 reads CASSWTASLLSYEQYF. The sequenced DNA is TGTGCCAGCAGTTGGACGGCGAGCCTTCTATCCTACGAGCAGTACTTC.